This TCR beta chain derives from a study of blood T cell repertoires in COVID-19. TCRdb keeps only in-frame clones here, not all; method: immunoSEQ multiplex PCR. The sample yields some 240,000 clones, roughly 80% seen once. Germline CDR1 is MGHRA and CDR2 is YSYEKL. The CDR3 spans 14 residues. The V end was cut by 1 base, the J end by 1 base, with 7 bases between. This sequence originates from a woman of 80 years or more with COVID-19, enrolled during active disease. Sequenced: peripheral blood. The V gene is TRBV4-1, the J gene TRBJ1-2; D uncertain. CDR3 in DNA: TGCGCCAGCAGCCAAGGTCAGGATAACTATGGCTACACCTTC. Translation gives CASSQGQDNYGYTF.